Sequencing of this T cell receptor (beta chain) was carried out in a study of blood T cells in healthy people across ages. Next came a second PCR, run for about 6 to 11 cycles, which used a sample-barcoded 5' primer along with a J-beta primer mix. One entry per CDR3 protein, called by TCRdb with MiXCR from the 5' RACE reads. Of around 400,000 distinct CDR3 sequences in the sample, roughly half are singletons; the top ten hold about 54%. The table lists this clonotype with a few counts. No antigen is known for it. Findings of the study overall: A strong correlation was seen between TCR beta diversity and naive T cell percentage. In older individuals, TCR beta diversity per million T cells was lower, falling roughly linearly with age.

The TCR was taken from a man in his 60s in good health. Input material: blood.

The CDR3 DNA reads TGTGCCAGCAGTTTGGCCCCCCGGACTAGCGGGATAGGATTCCCCACCTCCGAGCAGTACTTC. It is translated as CASSLAPRTSGIGFPTSEQYF. This chain links TRBV12-3 or TRBV12-4 with TRBJ2-7; 12 bases align to TRBD2. The CDR3 has 21 amino acids. With 3 bases clipped from V and 6 bases from J, the junction kept 24 bases outside the gene matches.